This T cell receptor beta chain stems from a study of regulatory T cells in long-lasting Graves disease. Study as a whole: Antithyroid drugs had been taken by newly diagnosed Graves' patients for under 3 months.

HTBI primers from iRepertoire and Arm-PCR of CDR3 regions yielded the TCR beta libraries. TCRdb ran MiXCR on the multiplex PCR reads and lists one entry per CDR3 protein. The sample consists of 200,000 to 250,000 distinct CDR3 sequences, around 20% of them appearing once. This CDR3 comprises 14 residues. With 3 bases removed from V and 7 bases from J, the gap between germline ends came to 15 bases. Germline V gene data show CDR1 as LNHDA and CDR2 as SQIVND (reference sequence). The time point is: newly diagnosed GD, antithyroid drugs for less than 3 months. From PBMCs, RNA was extracted and then used to make the TCR library. The patients included were those that came from an endocrinology department in Xi'an, China. There are many counts of this clonotype. These data also formed part of another study, on T cells in Graves' hyperthyroidism and ophthalmopathy. In that study: Blood also showed most of the thyroid clonotypes that were expanded above 0.001.

This TCR came from a woman under 40 with Graves disease. The gene calls are TRBV19 and TRBJ2-5; no clear D. This sample comprised peripheral blood mononuclear cells (PBMCs), obtained at new diagnosis, from a patient treated with antithyroid drugs. The CDR3 loop reads CASSMTASVPTQYF. The CDR3 DNA reads TGTGCCAGTAGTATGACGGCCTCCGTACCGACCCAGTACTTC.